This record concerns one T cell receptor beta chain sequence. Trimming removed 10 bases from V and 0 bases from J, with 10 bases in between. The CDR3 sequence is 12 residues long. CDR1 and CDR2 (germline): LGHDT, YNNKEL (reference sequence). This sample is drawn from a study of blood T cell repertoires in COVID-19. Profiling relied on immunoSEQ multiplex PCR, and the TCRdb table lists in-frame clones only, not all of them. The top ten clones hold 1.5% to 2% of a sample with approximately 500,000 clones, roughly 88% of them seen once. Participant age was roughly 18 to 95 years, and participants resided in fewer than 30 US areas. Two negative PCRs, clearance, or symptom resolution had been documented for recovered Cohort 3 donors.

This clonotype originated in a woman aged 40 to 55 who had recovered from COVID-19. The V and J genes are TRBV3-1 (or the pseudogene TRBV3-2) and TRBJ2-7; TRBD2 might be the D (5 bases). The sample comprised PBMCs or T cells enriched from blood (not recorded which). Written as DNA, the CDR3 is TGTGCCACTAAAGGGAGCTCCTACGAGCAGTACTTC. Translating gives CATKGSSYEQYF.